Detailed here is one TCR beta chain. What it binds is not known. On cycle 4 day 1 and cycle 7 day 1, as well as at baseline, blood was sampled. These data are taken from a study of OX40 agonist ivuxolimab in advanced cancers. Turning to the study itself: Having had anti-PD-1, anti-PD-L1 or anti-CTLA-4 therapy before was allowed, and roughly 40% had some. Partial responses were observed in three patients, of whom one had hepatocellular carcinoma and two had cutaneous melanoma. Study observations and caveats: The CD4+ and CD8+ T cells in the blood had expanded clonally by week 6 at 0.1 to 3.0 mg/kg.

This table comes from immunoSEQ multiplex PCR, and its TCRdb copy is limited to in-frame clones, with some not included. The sample has about 48,000 clones, roughly 90% seen once. The sequence was collected from an adult with an advanced solid tumor such as melanoma, head and neck, liver or kidney cancer. The sequencing here drew on CD4+ or CD8+ T cells sorted from blood, taken in a trial of the OX40 agonist ivuxolimab.

CDR3 sequence (DNA): TGTGCCAGCAGATCGGTTACCTCCTACGAGCAGTACTTC. This encodes CASRSVTSYEQYF. J is TRBJ2-7 and V is TRBV28; D ambiguous. The CDR3 runs 13 residues. Germline loops: CDR1 MDHEN, CDR2 SYDVKM. V lost 6 bases and J 0 bases, leaving 9 bases between the germline ends.